This TCR beta chain was recovered during a study of shared clonotypes between healthy human individuals (dated by TCRdb to the early 2020s). A note on the overall study: The cohort comprised two women and a few men aged 18 to 49 years. For each donor, CD4 naive and CD4 memory were each run on three plates, CD8 naive on two plates, and CD8 memory on one plate. The study deeply sequenced blood TCR repertoires of about five healthy adults to estimate repertoire size and the extent of clonotype sharing between individuals. To increase sequencing depth and limit assay-specific biases, different laboratories used diverse techniques to prepare libraries and sequence TCR repertoires. Between about 0.9 and 9 billion PBMCs per donor were obtained by leukapheresis. On the study overall, not on this receptor specifically: Because the study included a small number of donors, the genetic and exposure-history diversity represented was limited. Pairwise subsampling led to the expectation that sequencing depth would affect the degree of clonotype sharing among donors. Compared with non-shared clonotypes, the clonotypes found in all four sorted-subset donors had higher generation probabilities. Even with the large sequencing depth, rarefaction of the sorted-subset datasets indicated that sequencing was incomplete. Larger estimated clonotype richness was generally found for naive subsets than for memory subsets. Sampling was restricted to blood, and TCR repertoires in tissue are likely to differ from TCR repertoires in blood. When a few donors were compared, the shared fraction of clonotypes was 5% to 6.5% for naive CD4, approximately 3.3% for naive CD8, 2.3% for memory CD4, and less than 0.5% for memory CD8.

Details on this clone: Its antigen target is currently unknown. No base quality information exists; no much larger clone differs at one position.

Using the deep immunoSEQ assay, multiplex PCR amplified TCR CDR3 regions from genomic DNA. Extracted genomic DNA from each cell subset was distributed evenly across all wells of several immunoSEQ 96-well plates, and each plate was treated as a replicate. Each replicate PCR for sorted subsets received 150 to 250 ng genomic DNA, equal to about 30,000 T cell genomes. The purified libraries were quantified using a Qubit 3.0 fluorometer, sized with a Bioanalyzer 2100, and then quantified again using the KAPA Library Quantification kit. A separate single-read 150-cycle Illumina NextSeq 550 flow cell was used to sequence each immunoSEQ 96-well plate. Per the source publication's procedure: Because the immunoSEQ output included only junctional sequences and no quality scores, the filtering could not be the same as the filtering used for full-length reads. To assign V/J genes and CDR3, sequences were annotated against IMGT germline references using PyIR, a Python wrapper for IgBLAST v1.9. Any read was removed if the V/J assignment was weak (E-value above 1e-6), the CDR3 was missing, or the read contained stop codons, out-of-frame junctions, or ambiguous translated residues. V3J clonotypes were defined as sequences sharing an identical inferred V gene, J gene, and CDR3 amino acid sequence. The percentage overlap between two repertoires was calculated by dividing the number of shared unique clonotypes by the size of the smaller repertoire. RTK rarefaction, the Chao1 estimator, and Recon v2.1 estimates of unobserved clonotypes were used to assess repertoire richness. Generation probabilities were computed with OLGA for all TCRbeta clonotypes obtained by the gDNA method from a few donors. Sourced from immuneACCESS, this table was stored by TCRdb with only in-frame sequences that have V and J called. A share of the clones is absent; for the studies checked, an unresolved V gene accounts for under half, and the remainder has no known explanation. The V and J calls and clone size come from that table; D and trimming were worked out from the DNA. Recorded for this sample are around 2.5 million clones; 80% to 95% of them occurred a single time. About 0.39% of the sample is held by the ten biggest clonotypes.

The CDR3 has 14 amino acids, counting the end cysteine and phenylalanine. Of the read, only the CDR3 DNA is kept; its 42 bases are in frame from base 1. Germline trimming amounts to 3 bases on V and 0 bases on J, with 1 as the count of junction bases outside the gene matches. Via the germline V gene, CDR1 is SGHDT and CDR2 YYEEEE. Donors were healthy HIV-negative adults with no recently reported acute infections or vaccinations. All donors were Caucasian adults living in Nashville, Tennessee, USA. CD4+ T cells were enriched by magnetic negative selection, after which naive cells were positively selected on CD45RA and the negative fraction was taken as the memory subset. After blood collection by leukapheresis, PBMCs were isolated using Ficoll-Histopaque density gradient centrifugation and then cryopreserved in the vapor phase of liquid nitrogen. Analytical flow cytometry was used to check the purity and quantity of each magnetically sorted T cell population. Genomic DNA was isolated from every sorted fraction and measured by UV absorbance on a Nanodrop 2000c.

Sample: naive CD4+ T cells from PBMCs. The cell subset or site label corresponds to: CD45RA+ positively selected. The receptor chain draws on TRBV5-6 and TRBJ2-5; TRBD1 fits 8 bases in the junction. The clonotype comes from a man aged 18 to 30 in good health. Some clones in this sample may be carry-over from other donors' samples. The CDR3 reads CASSWTGHQETQYF. Read as DNA, the sequence is TGTGCCAGCAGCTGGACAGGGCACCAAGAGACCCAGTACTTC.